This T cell receptor (beta chain) was sequenced in a study of blood T cell repertoires in COVID-19. Original processing notes: Counts of nucleated cells, estimated from reference gene primer amplification, were obtained. Only in-frame clones appear in the TCRdb table, and some are missing; sequencing was by immunoSEQ multiplex PCR. V, J and clone size derive from that table, while D and trimming were established from the DNA sequence. The sample records some 210,000 clones, 80% to 90% being singletons. The source of this sequence is a human donor in a cohort sampled during active COVID-19. The specimen was peripheral blood.

The CDR3 region is CATSRATSGSYNEQFF. The CDR3 DNA reads TGTGCCACCAGCAGAGCAACTAGCGGAAGCTACAATGAGCAGTTCTTC. The chain recombines TRBV15 with TRBJ2-1; 8 bases are shared with TRBD2. Germline V CDR1 and CDR2: LNHNV, YYDKDF (reference sequence). V gave up 1 base and J gave up 3 bases; unmatched junction bases: 5. This CDR3 has 16 amino acids.